This T cell receptor beta chain appears in the sequencing data of a study of blood T cell repertoires in COVID-19. Study-wide background: Acute and convalescent COVID-19 specimens originated in the United States, Italy and Spain. The analysed material was cDNA or gDNA that came from T cells, B-cell-depleted T cells, or PBMCs.

This CDR3 is built from 12 residues. V dropped 7 bases and J dropped 8; count of bases not matched to a gene: 1. The V gene's germline CDR1 is SNHLY and CDR2 FYNNEI. Per the study methods: Amplifying reference gene primers gave estimates of nucleated cell counts. Sequenced by immunoSEQ multiplex PCR; TCRdb stores in-frame clones only, minus some. V and J calls and clone size are copied from that table; D and trimming were computed from the DNA. The table records 250,000 to 350,000 clones, just under 85% of them present only once. This TCR was recovered from a woman aged 50 to 60 with active or convalescent COVID-19. The sequenced sample was peripheral blood. J is TRBJ1-5 and V is TRBV2; 11 bases line up with TRBD1. The CDR3 is CASKGQGEPQHF. The CDR3 DNA sequence: TGTGCCAGCAAGGGACAGGGGGAGCCCCAGCATTTT.